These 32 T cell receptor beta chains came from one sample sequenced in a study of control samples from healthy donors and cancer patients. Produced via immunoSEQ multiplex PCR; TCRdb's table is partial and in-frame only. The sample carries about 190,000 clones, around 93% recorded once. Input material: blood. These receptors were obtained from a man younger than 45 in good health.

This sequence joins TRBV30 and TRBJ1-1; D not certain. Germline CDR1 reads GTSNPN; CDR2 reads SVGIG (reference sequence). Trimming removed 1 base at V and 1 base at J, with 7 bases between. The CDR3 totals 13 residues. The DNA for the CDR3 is TGTGCCTGGAGTGCTGGGCCGAACACTGAAGCTTTCTTT. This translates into CAWSAGPNTEAFF.

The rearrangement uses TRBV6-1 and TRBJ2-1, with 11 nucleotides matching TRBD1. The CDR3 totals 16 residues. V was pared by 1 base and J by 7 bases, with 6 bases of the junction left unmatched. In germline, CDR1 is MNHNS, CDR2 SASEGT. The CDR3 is CASSEGEGQGGNEQFF. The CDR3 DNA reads TGTGCCAGCAGTGAAGGAGAGGGACAGGGGGGGAATGAGCAGTTCTTC.

CDR3 amino acids: CASSMLRQGPNTEAFF. The DNA of the CDR3 is TGTGCCAGTAGTATGTTAAGACAGGGGCCGAACACTGAAGCTTTCTTT. This chain joins TRBV19 and TRBJ1-1; 8 positions agree with TRBD1. The CDR3 is 16 amino acids. The V and J ends lost 3 bases and 1 base, in that order; junction bases with no gene match: 7. Per the germline V gene, CDR1 is LNHDA and CDR2 is SQIVND (reference sequence).

The CDR3 DNA follows: TGTGCTAGTGGTCCCCCAGGGGCAGAGACCCAGTACTTC. It yields the protein CASGPPGAETQYF. The chain recombines TRBV12-5 with TRBJ2-5; weak D call: TRBD1 (6 bases). CDR1 and CDR2 (germline): LGHNT, FRNRAP. Trimming pared 5 bases from V and 4 bases from J, leaving 11 bases between. This CDR3 spans 13 amino acids.

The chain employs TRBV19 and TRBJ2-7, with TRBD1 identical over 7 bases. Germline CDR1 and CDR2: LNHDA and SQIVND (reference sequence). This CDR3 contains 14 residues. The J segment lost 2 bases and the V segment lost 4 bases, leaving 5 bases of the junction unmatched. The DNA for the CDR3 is TGTGCCAGTAGTACCGGGACAGCGACCTACGAGCAGTACTTC. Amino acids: CASSTGTATYEQYF.

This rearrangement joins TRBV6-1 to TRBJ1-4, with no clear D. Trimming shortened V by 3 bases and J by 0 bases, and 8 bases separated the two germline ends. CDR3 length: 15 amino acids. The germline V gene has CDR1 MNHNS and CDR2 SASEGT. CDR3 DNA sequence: TGTGCCAGCAGTGATCAGTTTGCAACTAATGAAAAACTGTTTTTT. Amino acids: CASSDQFATNEKLFF.

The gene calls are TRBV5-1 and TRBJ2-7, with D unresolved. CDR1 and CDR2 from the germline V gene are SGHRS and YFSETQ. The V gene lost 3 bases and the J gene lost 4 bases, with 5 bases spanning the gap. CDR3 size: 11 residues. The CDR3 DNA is TGCGCCAGCAGCTCGCTTTACGAGCAGTACTTC. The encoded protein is CASSSLYEQYF.

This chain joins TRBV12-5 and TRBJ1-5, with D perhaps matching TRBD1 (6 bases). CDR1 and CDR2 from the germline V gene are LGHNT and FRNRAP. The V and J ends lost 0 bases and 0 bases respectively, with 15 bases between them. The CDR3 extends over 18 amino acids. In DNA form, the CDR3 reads TGTGCTAGTGGTTTGGTACTAGGGGGGCGGTATAGCAATCAGCCCCAGCATTTT. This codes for CASGLVLGGRYSNQPQHF.

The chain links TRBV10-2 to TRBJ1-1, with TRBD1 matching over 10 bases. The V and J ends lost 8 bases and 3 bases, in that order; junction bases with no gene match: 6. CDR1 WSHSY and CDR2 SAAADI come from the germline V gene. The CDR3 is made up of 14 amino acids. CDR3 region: CASGGQGGDTEAFF. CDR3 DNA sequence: TGCGCCAGCGGCGGACAGGGGGGGGACACTGAAGCTTTCTTT.

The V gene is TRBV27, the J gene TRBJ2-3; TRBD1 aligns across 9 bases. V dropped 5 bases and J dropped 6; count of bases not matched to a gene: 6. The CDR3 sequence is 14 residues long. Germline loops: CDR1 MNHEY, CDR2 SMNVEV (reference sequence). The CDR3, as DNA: TGTGCCAGCAGTCGGGACAGGGTGGTTGATACGCAGTATTTT. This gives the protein CASSRDRVVDTQYF.

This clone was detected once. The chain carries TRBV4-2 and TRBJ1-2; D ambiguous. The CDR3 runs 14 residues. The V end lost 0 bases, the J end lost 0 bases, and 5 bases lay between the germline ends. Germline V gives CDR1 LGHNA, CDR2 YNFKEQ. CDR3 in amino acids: CASSQDQANYGYTF. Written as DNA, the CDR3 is TGTGCCAGCAGCCAAGATCAAGCTAACTATGGCTACACCTTC.

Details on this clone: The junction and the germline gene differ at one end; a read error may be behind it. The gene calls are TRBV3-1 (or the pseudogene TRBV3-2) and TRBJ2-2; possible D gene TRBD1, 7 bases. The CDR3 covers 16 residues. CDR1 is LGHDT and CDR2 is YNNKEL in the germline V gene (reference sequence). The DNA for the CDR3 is TGTGCCAGCACCCCACGACAGGGTTCGAACACCGGGGGGCTGTTTTTT. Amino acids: CASTPRQGSNTGGLFF.

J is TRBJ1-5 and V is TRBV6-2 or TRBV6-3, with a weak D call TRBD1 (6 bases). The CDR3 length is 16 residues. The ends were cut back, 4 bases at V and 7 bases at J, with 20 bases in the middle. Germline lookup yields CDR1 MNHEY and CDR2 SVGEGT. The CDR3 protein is CASSLPNTGRRQPQHF. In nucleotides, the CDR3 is TGTGCCAGCAGTTTACCAAATACAGGGAGACGACAGCCCCAGCATTTT.

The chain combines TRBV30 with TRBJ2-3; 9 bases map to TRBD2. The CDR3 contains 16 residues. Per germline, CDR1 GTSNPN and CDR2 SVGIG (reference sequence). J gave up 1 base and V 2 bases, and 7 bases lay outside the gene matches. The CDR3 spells CAWSPGGLAGTDTQYF. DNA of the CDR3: TGTGCCTGGAGTCCCGGGGGACTAGCTGGCACAGATACGCAGTATTTT.

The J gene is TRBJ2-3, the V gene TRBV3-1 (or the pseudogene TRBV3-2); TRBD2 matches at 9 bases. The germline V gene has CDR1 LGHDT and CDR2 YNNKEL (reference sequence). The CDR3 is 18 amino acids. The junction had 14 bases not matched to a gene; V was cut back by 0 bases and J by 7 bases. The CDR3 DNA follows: TGTGCCAGCAGCCAAGATCCGTCAAGCGGGGGGTTTTTAAATACGCAGTATTTT. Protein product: CASSQDPSSGGFLNTQYF.

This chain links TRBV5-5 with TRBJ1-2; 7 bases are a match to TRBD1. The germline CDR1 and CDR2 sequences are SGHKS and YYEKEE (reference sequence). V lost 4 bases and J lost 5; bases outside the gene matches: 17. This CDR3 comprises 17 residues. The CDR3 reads CASSPAFDRVPYYGYTF. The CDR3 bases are TGTGCCAGCAGCCCCGCCTTTGACAGGGTCCCTTATTATGGCTACACCTTC.

The CDR3 protein is CASSPGGINSPLHF. In DNA form, the CDR3 reads TGTGCCAGCTCACCAGGGGGCATTAATTCACCCCTCCACTTT. The chain employs TRBV18 and TRBJ1-6, with a possible D match to TRBD1 (6 bases). V lost 2 bases and J 6 bases, leaving 8 bases between the germline ends. The CDR3 totals 14 residues. Germline-derived CDR1 and CDR2 are KGHSH and LQKENI.

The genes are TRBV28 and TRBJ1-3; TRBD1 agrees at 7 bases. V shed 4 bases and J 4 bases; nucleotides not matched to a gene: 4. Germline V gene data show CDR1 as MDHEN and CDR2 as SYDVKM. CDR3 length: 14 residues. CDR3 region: CASSSGGPGNTIYF. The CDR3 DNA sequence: TGTGCCAGCAGTTCAGGGGGGCCCGGAAACACCATATATTTT.

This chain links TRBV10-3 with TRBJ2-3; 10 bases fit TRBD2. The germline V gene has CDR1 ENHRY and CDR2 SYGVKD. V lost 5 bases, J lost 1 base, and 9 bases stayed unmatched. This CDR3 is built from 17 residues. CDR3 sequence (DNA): TGTGCCATCAGTTCCATCAGCGGGGGGGTGGGCACAGATACGCAGTATTTT. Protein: CAISSISGGVGTDTQYF.

CDR3 sequence: CASSLDTGTGVYEQYF. Here the CDR3 DNA reads TGTGCCAGCAGCTTGGACACCGGGACAGGGGTATACGAGCAGTACTTC. V usage is TRBV5-6 and J usage is TRBJ2-7, with 10 bases matching TRBD1. Germline CDR1 and CDR2: SGHDT and YYEEEE. This CDR3 contains 16 residues. The J segment lost 4 bases and the V segment lost 0 bases, leaving 7 bases of the junction unmatched. The whole variable domain, remainder taken from reference TRBV5-6 and TRBJ2-7, is DAGVTQSPTHLIKTRGQQVTLRCSPKSGHDTVSWYQQALGQGPQFIFQYYEEEERQRGNFPDRFSGHQFPNYSSELNVNALLLGDSALYLCASSLDTGTGVYEQYFGPGTRLTVT.

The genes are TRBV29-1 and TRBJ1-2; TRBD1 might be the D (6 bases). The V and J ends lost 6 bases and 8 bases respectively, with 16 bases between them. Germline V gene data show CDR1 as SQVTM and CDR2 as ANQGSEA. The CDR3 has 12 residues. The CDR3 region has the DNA TGCAGCGTAGACCAAACGGGGGGCGGCTACACCTTC. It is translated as CSVDQTGGGYTF.

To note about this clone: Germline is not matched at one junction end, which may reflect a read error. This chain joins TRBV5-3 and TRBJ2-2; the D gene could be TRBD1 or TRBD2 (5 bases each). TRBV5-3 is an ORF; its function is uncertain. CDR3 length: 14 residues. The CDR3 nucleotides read TGTGCCAGAAGCGGCCGGGACGTACGACGGGGAGCTGTTTTT. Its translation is CARSGRDVRRGAVF.

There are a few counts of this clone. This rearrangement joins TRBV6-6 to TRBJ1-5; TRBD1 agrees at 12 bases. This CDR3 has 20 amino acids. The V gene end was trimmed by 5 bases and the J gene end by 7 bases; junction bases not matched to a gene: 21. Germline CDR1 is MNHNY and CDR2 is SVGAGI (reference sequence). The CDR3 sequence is CASSPQGSRDRGLLGQPQHF. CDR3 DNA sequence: TGTGCCAGCAGTCCCCAGGGAAGTAGGGACAGGGGGCTTTTAGGACAGCCCCAGCATTTT.

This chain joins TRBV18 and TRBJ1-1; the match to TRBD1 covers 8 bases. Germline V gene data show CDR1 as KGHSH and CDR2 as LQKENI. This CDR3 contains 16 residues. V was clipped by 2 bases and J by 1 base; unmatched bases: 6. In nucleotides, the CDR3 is TGTGCCAGCTCACCATTAAACAGGGGGTCGAACACTGAAGCTTTCTTT. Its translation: CASSPLNRGSNTEAFF.

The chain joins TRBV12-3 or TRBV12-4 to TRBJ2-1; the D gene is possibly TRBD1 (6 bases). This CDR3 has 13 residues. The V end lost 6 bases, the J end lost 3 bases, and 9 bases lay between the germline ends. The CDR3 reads CASSSDSYNEQFF. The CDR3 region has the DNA TGTGCCAGCAGCTCGGACAGCTACAATGAGCAGTTCTTC.

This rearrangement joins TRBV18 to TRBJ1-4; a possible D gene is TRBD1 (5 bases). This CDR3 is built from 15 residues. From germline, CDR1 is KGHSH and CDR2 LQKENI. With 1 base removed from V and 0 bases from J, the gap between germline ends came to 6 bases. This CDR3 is CASSPQGSTNEKLFF. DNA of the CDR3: TGTGCCAGCTCACCACAGGGGTCAACTAATGAAAAACTGTTTTTT.

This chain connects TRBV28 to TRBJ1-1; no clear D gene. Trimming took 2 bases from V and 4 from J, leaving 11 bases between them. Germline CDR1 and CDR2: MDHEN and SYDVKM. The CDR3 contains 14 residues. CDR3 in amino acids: CASSLQVVVTEAFF. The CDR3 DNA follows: TGTGCCAGCAGTTTACAGGTTGTTGTCACTGAAGCTTTCTTT.

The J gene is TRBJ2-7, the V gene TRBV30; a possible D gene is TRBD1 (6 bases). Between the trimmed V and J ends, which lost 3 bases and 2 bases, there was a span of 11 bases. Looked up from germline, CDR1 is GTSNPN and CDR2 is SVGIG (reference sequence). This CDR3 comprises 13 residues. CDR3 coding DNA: TGTGCCTGGAGGGGGGACACTACCTACGAGCAGTACTTC. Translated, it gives CAWRGDTTYEQYF.

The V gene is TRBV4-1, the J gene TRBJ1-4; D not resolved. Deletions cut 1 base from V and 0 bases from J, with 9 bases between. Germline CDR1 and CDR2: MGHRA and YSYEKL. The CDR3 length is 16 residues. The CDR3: CASSQGWHATNEKLFF. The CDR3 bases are TGCGCCAGCAGCCAAGGGTGGCATGCAACTAATGAAAAACTGTTTTTT.

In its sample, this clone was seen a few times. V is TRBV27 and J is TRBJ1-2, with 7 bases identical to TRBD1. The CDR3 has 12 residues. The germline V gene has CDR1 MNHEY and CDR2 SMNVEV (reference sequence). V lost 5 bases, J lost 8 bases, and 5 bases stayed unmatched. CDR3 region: CASSGQGGGYTF. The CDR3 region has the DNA TGTGCCAGCAGTGGGCAGGGGGGGGGCTACACCTTC.

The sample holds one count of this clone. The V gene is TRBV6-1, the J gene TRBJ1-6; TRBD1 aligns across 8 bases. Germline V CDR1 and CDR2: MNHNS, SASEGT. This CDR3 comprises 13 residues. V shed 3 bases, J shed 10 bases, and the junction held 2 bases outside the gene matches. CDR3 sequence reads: CASSDRGQSPLHF. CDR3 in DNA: TGTGCCAGCAGTGACAGGGGGCAATCACCCCTCCACTTT.

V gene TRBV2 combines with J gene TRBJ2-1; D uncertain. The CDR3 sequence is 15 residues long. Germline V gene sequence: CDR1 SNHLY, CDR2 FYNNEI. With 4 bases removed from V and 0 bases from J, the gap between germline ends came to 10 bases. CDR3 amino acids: CASSADGDSYNEQFF. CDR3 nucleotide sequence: TGTGCCAGCAGTGCCGACGGTGACTCCTACAATGAGCAGTTCTTC.